Listed below are T cell receptor beta chains from one sample, sequenced in a study of T cells in Graves' hyperthyroidism and ophthalmopathy. TCRdb itself ran the multiplex PCR reads through MiXCR, one entry per CDR3 protein. The repertoire holds 650,000 to 750,000 distinct CDR3 sequences, around 15% seen once, with around 9.6% in the top ten. What was sequenced was blood. All receptors derive from a woman in her late teens or twenties with Graves' hyperthyroidism. CDR3s leave out the opening cysteine and the closing phenylalanine or tryptophan. Each record gives: V gene, J gene, CDR3 protein.

V: TRBV12-3/TRBV12-4
J: TRBJ2-7
CDR3: ASSLADPYEQY

V: TRBV7-9
J: TRBJ2-6
CDR3: ASSVQGQGVSGANVLT

V: TRBV19
J: TRBJ1-1
CDR3: ASSEGGMYTEAF

V: TRBV5-4
J: TRBJ2-2
CDR3: ASSVGGRSNTGELF

V: TRBV7-6
J: TRBJ2-3
CDR3: ASSLVGGTDTQY

V: TRBV6-1
J: TRBJ2-2
CDR3: ASSVTGQGNTGELF

V: TRBV7-2
J: TRBJ2-7
CDR3: ASSPLGLWERAYEQY

V: TRBV4-1
J: TRBJ2-4
CDR3: ASRSVVGGRAKNIQY

V: TRBV18
J: TRBJ2-1
CDR3: ASSLHGTSGPSSYNEQF

V: TRBV6-5
J: TRBJ2-7
CDR3: ASSYSGTSGRPDEQY

V: TRBV11-2
J: TRBJ2-7
CDR3: ASTPGPNLYEQY